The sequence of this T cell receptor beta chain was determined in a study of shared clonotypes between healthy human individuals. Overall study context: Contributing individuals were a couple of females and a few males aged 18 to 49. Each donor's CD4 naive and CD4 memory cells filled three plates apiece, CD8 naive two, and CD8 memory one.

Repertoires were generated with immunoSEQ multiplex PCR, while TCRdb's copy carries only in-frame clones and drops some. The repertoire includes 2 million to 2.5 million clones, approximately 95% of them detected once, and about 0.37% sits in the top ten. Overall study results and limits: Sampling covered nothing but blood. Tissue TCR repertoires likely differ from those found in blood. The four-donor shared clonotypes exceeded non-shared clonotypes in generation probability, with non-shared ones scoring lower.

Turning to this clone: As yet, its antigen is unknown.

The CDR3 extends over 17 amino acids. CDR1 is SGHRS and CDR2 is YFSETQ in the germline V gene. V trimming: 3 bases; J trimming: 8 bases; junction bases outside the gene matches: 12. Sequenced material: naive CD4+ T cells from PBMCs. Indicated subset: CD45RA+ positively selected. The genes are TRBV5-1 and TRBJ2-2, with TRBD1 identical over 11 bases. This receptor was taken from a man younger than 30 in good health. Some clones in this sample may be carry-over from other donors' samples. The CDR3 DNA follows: TGCGCCAGCAGCTCCGGACAGGGGGCCTGGATTCCGGGGGAGCTGTTTTTT. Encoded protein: CASSSGQGAWIPGELFF.